The 21 T cell receptor beta chains in this list originate from one sample, sequenced in a study of cytomegalovirus exposure and HLA in healthy donors. Assay used: immunoSEQ multiplex PCR; TCRdb lists only in-frame clones, some missing. The sample contains roughly 300,000 clones, more than 75% of which appear only once. What was sequenced was PBMCs. The receptors originated from a woman aged 18-29 years in good health and CMV-seronegative.

The chain employs TRBV5-1 and TRBJ2-3; D not resolved. CDR3 length equals 15 residues. V was pared by 2 bases and J by 6 bases, with 16 bases between. Germline values: CDR1 SGHRS, CDR2 YFSETQ. As DNA, the CDR3 is TGCGCCAGCAGCTTCGGCGGAAGTCCGTTGGATACGCAGTATTTT. Translation: CASSFGGSPLDTQYF.

The chain combines TRBV28 with TRBJ1-5, with 7 bases lining up with TRBD1. With V trimmed by 6 bases and J by 4 bases, 12 bases remained unmatched. The CDR3 has 16 residues. Germline lookup yields CDR1 MDHEN and CDR2 SYDVKM. For the CDR3, the DNA is TGTGCCAGCAGCTTGCAGGGACAGTTGGGAAATCAGCCCCAGCATTTT. This sequence encodes CASSLQGQLGNQPQHF.

The chain uses TRBV2 and TRBJ2-7, with D possibly matching TRBD1 (6 bases). The CDR3 has 13 amino acids. Germline V CDR1 and CDR2: SNHLY, FYNNEI. Deletions cut 2 bases from V and 3 bases from J, with 8 bases between. The CDR3 DNA reads as TGTGCCAGCAGTGAAAGGGGGTTCTACGAGCAGTACTTC. This sequence encodes CASSERGFYEQYF.

The rearrangement joins TRBV28 to TRBJ1-5, with D unclear. The CDR3 is 18 residues long. Trimming removed 5 bases from V and 0 bases from J, with 20 bases in between. Per the germline V gene, CDR1 is MDHEN and CDR2 is SYDVKM. CDR3 sequence (DNA): TGTGCCAGCAGTCCCAGCCTCCTGACTGGATATAGCAATCAGCCCCAGCATTTT. Amino acids: CASSPSLLTGYSNQPQHF.

This clone came up once. The J gene is TRBJ2-1, the V gene TRBV30; 8 bases match TRBD1. The V segment lost 4 bases and the J segment 12 bases; nucleotides outside the gene matches: 11. In germline, CDR1 is GTSNPN, CDR2 SVGIG (reference sequence). This CDR3 has 13 amino acids. The CDR3 sequence: CAWTLTTGVGQFF. The CDR3, as DNA: TGTGCCTGGACCTTGACGACAGGGGTTGGGCAGTTCTTC.

This sequence joins TRBV7-9 and TRBJ1-2; possibly TRBD1 for D (6 bases). This CDR3 region has 17 residues. CDR1 SEHNR and CDR2 FQNEAQ come from the germline V gene (reference sequence). V was pared by 5 bases and J by 2 bases, with 21 bases between. The chain's CDR3 is CASSLSWGGESNYGYTF. The DNA of the CDR3 is TGTGCCAGCAGCCTAAGCTGGGGGGGCGAATCGAACTATGGCTACACCTTC.

V usage is TRBV27 and J usage is TRBJ2-7, with TRBD2 matching over 9 bases. This CDR3 is built from 13 residues. J lost 1 base, V lost 9 bases, and 4 bases had no gene match. CDR1 MNHEY and CDR2 SMNVEV come from the germline V gene (reference sequence). The DNA for the CDR3 is TGTGCCAGTATAGCGGGAGATTCCTACGAGCAGTACTTC. The encoded protein is CASIAGDSYEQYF.

The chain links TRBV9 to TRBJ1-4, with 10 nucleotides matching TRBD1. The length of the CDR3 is 16 residues. V dropped 0 bases and J dropped 8; count of bases not matched to a gene: 7. The V gene's germline CDR1 is SGDLS and CDR2 YYNGEE. This CDR3 is CASSVDPDRGREKLFF. In nucleotides, the CDR3 is TGTGCCAGCAGCGTAGATCCGGACAGGGGGAGGGAAAAACTGTTTTTT.

This sequence joins TRBV18 and TRBJ2-7; 8 bases map to TRBD2. The germline V gene has CDR1 KGHSH and CDR2 LQKENI. V dropped 3 bases and J dropped 5; count of bases not matched to a gene: 0. The CDR3 sequence is 12 residues long. The CDR3 sequence: CASSPREDEQYF. CDR3 bases: TGTGCCAGCTCACCGCGGGAGGACGAGCAGTACTTC.

This clone was observed once. The rearrangement links TRBV2 to TRBJ2-1, with D possibly matching TRBD1 (5 bases). V lost 10 bases and J 4 bases, leaving 11 bases between the germline ends. Germline values: CDR1 SNHLY, CDR2 FYNNEI. This CDR3 is built from 12 residues. The CDR3 sequence: CAKRGRYNEQFF. CDR3 nucleotides: TGTGCCAAAAGGGGCAGATACAATGAGCAGTTCTTC.

The chain couples TRBV5-5 to TRBJ2-5, with D perhaps matching TRBD1 (5 bases). Germline CDR1 reads SGHKS; CDR2 reads YYEKEE (reference sequence). The CDR3 spans 16 residues. V was clipped by 0 bases and J by 2 bases, with 14 bases between them. The CDR3 coding sequence is TGTGCCAGCAGCTTGGGGCAGGGAATCCCACAAGAGACCCAGTACTTC. It yields the protein CASSLGQGIPQETQYF. Combining the CDR3 with reference TRBV5-5 and TRBJ2-5 gives the whole variable domain DAGVTQSPTHLIKTRGQQVTLRCSPISGHKSVSWYQQVLGQGPQFIFQYYEKEERGRGNFPDRFSARQFPNYSSELNVNALLLGDSALYLCASSLGQGIPQETQYFGPGTRLLVL.

The chain recombines TRBV6-5 with TRBJ1-5, with TRBD1 identical over 7 bases. There are 11 residues in the CDR3. Trimming took 4 bases from V and 9 from J; bases not matched to a gene: 0. Germline-derived CDR1 and CDR2 are MNHEY and SVGAGI. DNA of the CDR3: TGTGCCAGCAGTTCAGGGGGGCCCCAGCATTTT. Its translation is CASSSGGPQHF.

The chain links TRBV4-1 to TRBJ2-7; TRBD1 matches at 10 bases. The CDR3 sequence is 16 residues long. V lost 5 bases to trimming and J lost 1 base; unmatched junction nucleotides: 8. Germline V CDR1 and CDR2: MGHRA, YSYEKL. The CDR3 nucleotides are TGCGCCAGCAGCAATCCGGGACAGGGGACTTCCTACGAGCAGTACTTC. This gives the protein CASSNPGQGTSYEQYF.

The rearrangement uses TRBV6-1 and TRBJ1-1, with TRBD1 matching over 10 bases. V dropped 2 bases and J dropped 0; count of bases not matched to a gene: 6. CDR1 and CDR2 (germline): MNHNS, SASEGT. This CDR3 comprises 17 residues. The CDR3: CASSERRTGGLNTEAFF. For the CDR3, the DNA is TGTGCCAGCAGTGAACGCCGGACAGGGGGTTTGAACACTGAAGCTTTCTTT.

V gene TRBV30 combines with J gene TRBJ1-1; D is undetermined. Trimming removed 1 base at V and 3 bases at J, with 9 bases between. This CDR3 region has 13 residues. CDR1 GTSNPN and CDR2 SVGIG come from the germline V gene (reference sequence). This CDR3 is CAWSDSTHTEAFF. The DNA for the CDR3 is TGTGCCTGGAGTGACTCGACTCACACTGAAGCTTTCTTT.

The rearrangement links TRBV7-8 to TRBJ2-1; 9 bases fit TRBD1. CDR1 is SGHVS, CDR2 FQNEAQ, per germline. The length of the CDR3 is 16 residues. The V gene end was trimmed by 1 base and the J gene end by 3 bases; junction bases not matched to a gene: 4. CDR3 protein: CASSLVDRGVYNEQFF. Here the CDR3 DNA reads TGTGCCAGCAGCTTAGTGGACAGGGGTGTCTACAATGAGCAGTTCTTC.

The CDR3 DNA reads TGTGCCAGCAGCAACAGGGGGCGGTTGGAGGAGACCCAGTACTTC. The encoded protein is CASSNRGRLEETQYF. The gene calls are TRBV7-2 and TRBJ2-5; 9 bases are a match to TRBD1. The germline gives CDR1 SGHTA, CDR2 FQGNSA. The CDR3 consists of 15 residues. Losses at the gene ends were 5 bases for V and 5 bases for J; bases not matched to a gene: 9.

The rearrangement links TRBV28 to TRBJ1-6, with TRBD1 as a possible D gene (6 bases). The V end was cut by 5 bases, the J end by 3 bases, with 11 bases between. Germline CDR1 is MDHEN and CDR2 is SYDVKM. The CDR3 is 15 amino acids. The DNA for the CDR3 is TGTGCCAGCAGTATCGGGACAAACTATAATTCACCCCTCCACTTT. Translation: CASSIGTNYNSPLHF.

This chain links TRBV18 with TRBJ2-2, with TRBD1 matching 8 bases. The CDR3 sequence is 17 residues long. Trimming removed 2 bases from V and 4 bases from J; junction bases left unmatched: 9. The V gene's germline CDR1 is KGHSH and CDR2 LQKENI. CDR3 nucleotides: TGTGCCAGCTCACCATTGATCGGACAGGGAATCACCGGGGAGCTGTTTTTT. This gives the protein CASSPLIGQGITGELFF.

This rearrangement joins TRBV7-9 to TRBJ2-1, with TRBD2 identical over 8 bases. The germline V gene encodes CDR1 SEHNR and CDR2 FQNEAQ (reference sequence). The V and J ends lost 5 bases and 4 bases, in that order; junction bases with no gene match: 7. The CDR3 spans 15 residues. CDR3 residues: CASSPPTSAYNEQFF. The CDR3 DNA reads TGTGCCAGCAGCCCACCGACTAGCGCTTACAATGAGCAGTTCTTC.

This clone appeared once. The chain couples TRBV6-5 to TRBJ2-7; D is uncertain. This CDR3 spans 13 amino acids. The germline V gene has CDR1 MNHEY and CDR2 SVGAGI. Trimming shortened V by 8 bases and J by 3 bases, and 14 bases separated the two germline ends. The CDR3 nucleotides are TGTGCCAGCGGAACGGAAAACAGCTACGAGCAGTACTTC. Translation gives CASGTENSYEQYF.